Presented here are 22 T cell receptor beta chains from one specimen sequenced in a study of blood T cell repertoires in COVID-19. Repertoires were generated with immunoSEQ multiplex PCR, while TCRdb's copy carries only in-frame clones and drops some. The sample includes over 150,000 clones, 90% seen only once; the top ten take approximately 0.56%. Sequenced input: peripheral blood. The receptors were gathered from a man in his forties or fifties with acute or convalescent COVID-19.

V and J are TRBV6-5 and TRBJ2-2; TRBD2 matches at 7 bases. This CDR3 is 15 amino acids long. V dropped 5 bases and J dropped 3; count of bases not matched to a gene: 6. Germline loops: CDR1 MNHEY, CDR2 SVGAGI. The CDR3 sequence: CASSQRGLYTGELFF. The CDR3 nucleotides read TGTGCCAGCAGTCAGCGGGGATTATACACCGGGGAGCTGTTTTTT.

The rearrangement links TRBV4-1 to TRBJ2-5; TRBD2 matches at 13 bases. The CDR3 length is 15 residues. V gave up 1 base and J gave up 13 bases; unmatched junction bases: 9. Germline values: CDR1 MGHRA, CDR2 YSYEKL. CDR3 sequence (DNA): TGCGCCAGCAGCCAAGGACTAGCGGGAGGAAATCACCGGTACTTC. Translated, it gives CASSQGLAGGNHRYF.

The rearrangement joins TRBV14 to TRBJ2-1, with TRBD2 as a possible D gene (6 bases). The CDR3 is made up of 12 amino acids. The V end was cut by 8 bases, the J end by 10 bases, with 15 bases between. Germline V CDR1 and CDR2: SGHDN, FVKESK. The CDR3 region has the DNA TGTGCCAGCGGGCCGGCGGGGAAAGAGCAGTTCTTC. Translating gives CASGPAGKEQFF.

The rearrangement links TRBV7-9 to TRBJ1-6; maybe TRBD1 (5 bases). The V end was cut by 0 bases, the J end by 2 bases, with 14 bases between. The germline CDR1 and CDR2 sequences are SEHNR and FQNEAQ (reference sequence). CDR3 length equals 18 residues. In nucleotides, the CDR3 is TGTGCCAGCAGCTTAGCCGGGGGGAGCGGGACCTATAATTCACCCCTCCACTTT. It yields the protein CASSLAGGSGTYNSPLHF.

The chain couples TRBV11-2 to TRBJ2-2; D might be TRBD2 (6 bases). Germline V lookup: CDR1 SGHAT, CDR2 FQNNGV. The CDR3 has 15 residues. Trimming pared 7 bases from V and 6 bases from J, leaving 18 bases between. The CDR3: CASTQTTGGAGELFF. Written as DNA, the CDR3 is TGTGCCAGCACGCAGACGACCGGAGGGGCCGGGGAGCTGTTTTTT.

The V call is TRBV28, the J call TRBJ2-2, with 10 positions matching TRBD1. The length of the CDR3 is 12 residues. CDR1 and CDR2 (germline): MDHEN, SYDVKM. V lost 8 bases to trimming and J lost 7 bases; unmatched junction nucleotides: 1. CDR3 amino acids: CASRDRGGELFF. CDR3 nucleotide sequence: TGTGCCAGCCGGGACAGGGGCGGGGAGCTGTTTTTT.

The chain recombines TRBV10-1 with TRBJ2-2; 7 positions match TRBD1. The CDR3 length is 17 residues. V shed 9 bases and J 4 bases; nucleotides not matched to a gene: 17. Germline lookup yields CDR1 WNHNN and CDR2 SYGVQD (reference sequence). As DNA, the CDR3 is TGCGCCAGGGGCCGGGACAGAAACGTTAGTTGCACCGGGGAGCTGTTTTTT. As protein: CARGRDRNVSCTGELFF.

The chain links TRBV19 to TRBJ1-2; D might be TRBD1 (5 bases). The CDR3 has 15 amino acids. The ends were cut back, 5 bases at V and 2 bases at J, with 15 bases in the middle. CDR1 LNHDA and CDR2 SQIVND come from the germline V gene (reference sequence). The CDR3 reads CASSLRGDGNYGYTF. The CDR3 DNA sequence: TGTGCCAGTAGTCTTCGGGGGGATGGGAACTATGGCTACACCTTC.

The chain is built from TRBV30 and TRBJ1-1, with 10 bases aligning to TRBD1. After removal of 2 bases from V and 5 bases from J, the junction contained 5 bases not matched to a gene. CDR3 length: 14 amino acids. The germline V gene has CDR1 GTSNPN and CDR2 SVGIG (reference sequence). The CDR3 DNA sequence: TGTGCCTGGAGTAAAGGGGACAGGGGTACTGAAGCTTTCTTT. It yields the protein CAWSKGDRGTEAFF.

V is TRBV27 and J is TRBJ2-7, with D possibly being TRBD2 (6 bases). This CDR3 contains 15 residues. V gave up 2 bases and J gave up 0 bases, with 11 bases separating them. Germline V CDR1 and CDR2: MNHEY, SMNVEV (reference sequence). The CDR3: CASSLRLASSYEQYF. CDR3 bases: TGTGCCAGCAGTTTAAGGCTAGCGAGCTCCTACGAGCAGTACTTC.

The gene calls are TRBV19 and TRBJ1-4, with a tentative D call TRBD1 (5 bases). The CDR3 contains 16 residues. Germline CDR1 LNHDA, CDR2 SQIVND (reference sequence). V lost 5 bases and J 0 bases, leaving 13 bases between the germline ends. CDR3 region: CASSSKGIATNEKLFF. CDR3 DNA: TGTGCCAGTAGTTCTAAGGGGATCGCAACTAATGAAAAACTGTTTTTT.

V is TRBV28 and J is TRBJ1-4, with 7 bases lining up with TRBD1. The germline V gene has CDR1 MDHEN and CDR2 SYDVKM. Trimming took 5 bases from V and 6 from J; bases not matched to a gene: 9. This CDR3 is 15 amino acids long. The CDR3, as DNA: TGTGCCAGCAGTCGAGGGGGCCAGGGGGATGAAAAACTGTTTTTT. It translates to CASSRGGQGDEKLFF.

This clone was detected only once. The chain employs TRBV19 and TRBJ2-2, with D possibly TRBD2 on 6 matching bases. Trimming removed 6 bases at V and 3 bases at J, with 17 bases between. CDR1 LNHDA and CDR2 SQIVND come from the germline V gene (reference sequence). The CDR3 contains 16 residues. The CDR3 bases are TGTGCCAGTAGGCTCAGCGCGGGGAGCGACACCGGGGAGCTGTTTTTT. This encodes CASRLSAGSDTGELFF.

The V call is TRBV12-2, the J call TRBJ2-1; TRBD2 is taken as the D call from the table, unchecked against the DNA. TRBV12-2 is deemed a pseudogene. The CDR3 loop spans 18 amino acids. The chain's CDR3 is CASRLAFTSGSPYNEQFF. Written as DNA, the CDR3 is TGTGCAAGTCGCTTAGCGTTTACTAGCGGGAGCCCTTACAATGAGCAGTTCTTC.

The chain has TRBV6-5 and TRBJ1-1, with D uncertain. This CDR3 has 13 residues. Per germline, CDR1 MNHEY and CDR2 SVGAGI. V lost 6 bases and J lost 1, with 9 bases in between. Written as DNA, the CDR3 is TGTGCCAGCAGAAATCCCCAGAACACTGAAGCTTTCTTT. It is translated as CASRNPQNTEAFF.

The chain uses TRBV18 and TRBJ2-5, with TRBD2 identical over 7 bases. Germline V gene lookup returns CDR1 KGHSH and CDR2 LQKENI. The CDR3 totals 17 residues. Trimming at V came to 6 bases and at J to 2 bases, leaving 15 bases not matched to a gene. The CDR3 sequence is CASSQNPLKRGQETQYF. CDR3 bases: TGTGCCAGCTCCCAAAACCCCCTTAAGCGGGGACAAGAGACCCAGTACTTC.

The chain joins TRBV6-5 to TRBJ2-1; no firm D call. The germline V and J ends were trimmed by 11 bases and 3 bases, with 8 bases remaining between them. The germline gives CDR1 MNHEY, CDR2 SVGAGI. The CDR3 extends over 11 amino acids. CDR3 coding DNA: TGTGCCCACTCGTTCTACAATGAGCAGTTCTTC. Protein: CAHSFYNEQFF.

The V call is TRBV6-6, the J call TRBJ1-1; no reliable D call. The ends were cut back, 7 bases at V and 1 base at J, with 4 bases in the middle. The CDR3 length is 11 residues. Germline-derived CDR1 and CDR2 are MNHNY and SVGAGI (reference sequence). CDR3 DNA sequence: TGTGCCAGCATGGCGAACACTGAAGCTTTCTTT. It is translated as CASMANTEAFF.

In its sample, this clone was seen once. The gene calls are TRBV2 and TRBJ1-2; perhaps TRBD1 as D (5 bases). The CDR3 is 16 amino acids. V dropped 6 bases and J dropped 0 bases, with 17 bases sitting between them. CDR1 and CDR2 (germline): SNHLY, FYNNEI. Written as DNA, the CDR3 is TGTGCCAGCAGGTGGGGGGGGAACAGGACTAACTATGGCTACACCTTC. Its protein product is CASRWGGNRTNYGYTF.

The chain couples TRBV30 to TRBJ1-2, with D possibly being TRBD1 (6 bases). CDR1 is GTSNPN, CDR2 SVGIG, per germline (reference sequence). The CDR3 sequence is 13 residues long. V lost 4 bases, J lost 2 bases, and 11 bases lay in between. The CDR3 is CAWTGQSNYGYTF. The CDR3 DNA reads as TGTGCCTGGACTGGACAGTCGAACTATGGCTACACCTTC.

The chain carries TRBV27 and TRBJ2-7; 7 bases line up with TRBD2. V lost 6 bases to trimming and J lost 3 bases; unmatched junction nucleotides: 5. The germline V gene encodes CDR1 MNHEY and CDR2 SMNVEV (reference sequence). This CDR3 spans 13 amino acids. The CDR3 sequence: CASSWGGGYEQYF. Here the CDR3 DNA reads TGTGCCAGCAGCTGGGGGGGAGGCTACGAGCAGTACTTC.

The CDR3 spells CASSSQQQPQHF. CDR3 bases: TGTGCCAGCAGTTCTCAACAGCAGCCCCAGCATTTT. The rearrangement uses TRBV28 and TRBJ1-5; D is unresolved. V was cut by 4 bases and J by 7 bases, with 8 bases left in between. Germline-derived CDR1 and CDR2 are MDHEN and SYDVKM. The CDR3 is made up of 12 amino acids.